These T cell receptor beta chains were read from a single sample in a study of T cells after yellow fever vaccination. TCRdb ran MiXCR on the 5' RACE reads and lists one entry per CDR3 protein. The sample has 310,000 or so distinct CDR3 sequences; around 6.8% are singletons. The sample consisted of PBMCs, taken around 45 days after the first yellow fever vaccination. The receptors originated from a man younger than 35 who received the YFV17D yellow fever vaccine. The conserved cysteine and the conserved F or W are not part of the CDR3 here.

TRBJ1-1	TRBV27	ASSWMGTNTEAF
TRBJ2-7	TRBV5-1	ASSLGGVNYEQY
TRBJ2-2	TRBV7-2	ASRAGAMDGELF
TRBJ2-5	TRBV12-3/TRBV12-4	ASSFTRPRQETQY
TRBJ2-1	TRBV6-2/TRBV6-3	ASSEVSGGRGEQF
TRBJ2-5	TRBV7-3	ASSPLAGGRETQY
TRBJ2-5	TRBV18	ASSPGTGLGETQY
TRBJ1-1	TRBV12-3/TRBV12-4	ASIFTGGGTEAF
TRBJ2-3	TRBV5-1	ASSFGIQSTDTQY
TRBJ2-5	TRBV5-1	ASSLEEEETQY
TRBJ2-1	TRBV7-7	ASSYGQGNNEQF
TRBJ1-1	TRBV29-1	SAPRGSGAF
TRBJ2-5	TRBV20-1	SAREGTNQETQY
TRBJ1-2	TRBV7-3	ASSLEGAGYYGYT
TRBJ2-1	TRBV12-3/TRBV12-4	ASSPMNEQF